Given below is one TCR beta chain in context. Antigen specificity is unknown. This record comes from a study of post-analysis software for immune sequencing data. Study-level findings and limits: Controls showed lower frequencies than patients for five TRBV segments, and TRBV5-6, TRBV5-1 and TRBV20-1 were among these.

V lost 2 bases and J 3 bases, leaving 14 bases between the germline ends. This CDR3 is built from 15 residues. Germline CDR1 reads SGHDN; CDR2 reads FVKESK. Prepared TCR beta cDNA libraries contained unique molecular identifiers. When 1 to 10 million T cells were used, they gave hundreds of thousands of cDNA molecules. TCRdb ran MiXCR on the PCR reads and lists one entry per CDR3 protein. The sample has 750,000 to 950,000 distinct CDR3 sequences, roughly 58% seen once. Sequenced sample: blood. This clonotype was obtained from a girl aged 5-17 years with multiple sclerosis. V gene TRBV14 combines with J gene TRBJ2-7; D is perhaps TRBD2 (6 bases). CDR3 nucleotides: TGTGCCAGCAGCCAATTGCGGGAAAGGGACTACGAGCAGTACTTC. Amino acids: CASSQLRERDYEQYF.